Shown below are 17 T cell receptor beta chains from a single sample sequenced in a study of cytomegalovirus exposure and HLA in healthy donors. Sequencing was performed with immunoSEQ multiplex PCR; in TCRdb, only in-frame clones are kept and a portion is missing. Among 200,000 to 250,000 clones listed, around four fifths were seen once. Sample: PBMCs. The source is a woman in her twenties or thirties in good health and CMV-seropositive.

J is TRBJ2-1 and V is TRBV5-1, with D possibly called TRBD1 or TRBD2 (5 bases each). Germline values: CDR1 SGHRS, CDR2 YFSETQ. The CDR3 is 12 amino acids. Deletions cut 4 bases from V and 8 bases from J, with 10 bases between. The CDR3, as DNA: TGCGCCAGCAGCAGGGAGACAGATGAGCAGTTCTTC. Translating it yields CASSRETDEQFF.

This chain uses TRBV29-1 with TRBJ1-1, with D tentatively TRBD1 (5 bases). Germline CDR1 is SQVTM and CDR2 is ANQGSEA. The CDR3 spans 14 residues. V was clipped by 2 bases and J by 4 bases, with 14 bases between them. The CDR3 DNA sequence: TGCAGCGTTGAACGCGGGGCCGGCGGCACTGAAGCTTTCTTT. Translation: CSVERGAGGTEAFF.

This clone showed up just once. This chain uses TRBV18 with TRBJ2-2, with no clear D. The CDR3 runs 14 residues. Deletions cut 3 bases from V and 2 bases from J, with 7 bases between. In germline, CDR1 is KGHSH, CDR2 LQKENI. The CDR3 DNA is TGTGCCAGCTCACCGAGTCCAAACACCGGGGAGCTGTTTTTT. Translation: CASSPSPNTGELFF.

The sample holds a few counts of this clone. This chain links TRBV30 with TRBJ1-3, with D unresolved. Germline values: CDR1 GTSNPN, CDR2 SVGIG (reference sequence). Trimming removed 0 bases at V and 0 bases at J, with 3 bases between. The CDR3 consists of 13 residues. As DNA, the CDR3 is TGTGCCTGGAGTGTAGCCTCTGGAAACACCATATATTTT. This encodes CAWSVASGNTIYF.

This chain joins TRBV25-1 and TRBJ1-1, with D perhaps TRBD1 (6 bases). This CDR3 is 13 amino acids long. The V gene's germline CDR1 is MGHDK and CDR2 SYGVNS. The V gene lost 3 bases and the J gene lost 7 bases, with 12 bases spanning the gap. The CDR3 protein is CASSDLGQLEAFF. CDR3 coding DNA: TGTGCCAGCAGTGACCTCGGACAGCTTGAAGCTTTCTTT.

In its sample, this clone was seen a few times. V is TRBV5-1 and J is TRBJ2-7, with 9 bases aligning to TRBD1. Germline V CDR1 and CDR2: SGHRS, YFSETQ. The V gene end was trimmed by 4 bases and the J gene end by 4 bases; junction bases not matched to a gene: 9. The CDR3 length is 15 residues. The CDR3 sequence is CASSPGQGYTYEQYF. In DNA, the CDR3 is TGCGCCAGCAGCCCCGGACAGGGGTATACGTACGAGCAGTACTTC.

J is TRBJ1-2 and V is TRBV10-3; 9 bases are shared with TRBD1. V lost 0 bases and J lost 6; bases outside the gene matches: 11. Germline CDR1 is ENHRY and CDR2 is SYGVKD. The CDR3 is made up of 17 amino acids. DNA of the CDR3: TGTGCCATCAGTGAGTCTACGGGACAGGGATTCGCCAATGGCTACACCTTC. Translation gives CAISESTGQGFANGYTF.

For this clone: The junction departs from the called germline gene at one end, perhaps through a read error. The chain uses TRBV10-3 and TRBJ2-7; a weak D match, TRBD2 (6 bases). CDR3 length: 14 amino acids. Germline CDR1 reads ENHRY; CDR2 reads SYGVKD. The CDR3 DNA is TGTGCCATCAGTGAGTCAGACGTAGCCGGGGGTCTTGGCTTC. Translating gives CAISESDVAGGLGF.

This chain connects TRBV7-2 to TRBJ2-7; no firm D call. CDR3 length equals 14 residues. CDR1 and CDR2 (germline): SGHTA, FQGNSA. V lost 6 bases to trimming and J lost 2 bases, with 14 bases between them. The CDR3 is CASSTGRVTYEQYF. The CDR3 region has the DNA TGTGCCAGCAGTACCGGACGGGTGACCTACGAGCAGTACTTC.

This clone appeared a single time. V is TRBV15 and J is TRBJ1-1, with TRBD1 as a possible D gene (5 bases). CDR3 length: 15 residues. Per the germline V gene, CDR1 is LNHNV and CDR2 is YYDKDF (reference sequence). Trimming removed 0 bases at V and 0 bases at J, with 8 bases between. This CDR3 is CATSRDRGLNTEAFF. Written as DNA, the CDR3 is TGTGCCACCAGCAGAGATCGGGGCTTGAACACTGAAGCTTTCTTT.

The rearrangement uses TRBV2 and TRBJ2-4, with 8 bases fitting TRBD1. From germline, CDR1 is SNHLY and CDR2 FYNNEI. J lost 2 bases, V lost 2 bases, and 11 bases had no gene match. This CDR3 region has 18 residues. CDR3: CASSERPAQGATKNIQYF. In DNA form, the CDR3 reads TGTGCCAGCAGTGAACGACCCGCCCAGGGGGCAACCAAAAACATTCAGTACTTC.

The genes are TRBV5-8 and TRBJ1-2; a possible D gene is TRBD1 (5 bases). Germline loops: CDR1 SGHTS, CDR2 YDEGEE. V gave up 0 bases and J gave up 3 bases, with 9 bases separating them. The CDR3 is made up of 14 amino acids. The CDR3 DNA sequence: TGTGCCAGCAGCTTGGGGCAGGGTCACTATGGCTACACCTTC. Its protein is CASSLGQGHYGYTF.

The chain has TRBV5-8 and TRBJ1-5, with D tentatively TRBD1 (6 bases). V lost 3 bases, J lost 4 bases, and 17 bases lay in between. Germline CDR1 SGHTS, CDR2 YDEGEE. This CDR3 is 16 amino acids long. For the CDR3, the DNA is TGTGCCAGCAGCTGGGGGGCAGGGTCATGGAATCAGCCCCAGCATTTT. Translating gives CASSWGAGSWNQPQHF.

The rearrangement links TRBV13 to TRBJ2-3, with 7 nucleotides matching TRBD1. The V gene's germline CDR1 is PRHDT and CDR2 FYEKMQ (reference sequence). J lost 1 base, V lost 5 bases, and 3 bases had no gene match. There are 14 residues in the CDR3. As DNA, the CDR3 is TGTGCCAGCAGCCTCGGGACAGGCACAGATACGCAGTATTTT. Protein sequence: CASSLGTGTDTQYF.

In its sample, this clone was seen a few times. Within the sample, other DNA sequences also encode this same CDR3. The chain recombines TRBV27 with TRBJ1-5; TRBD1 might be the D (5 bases). This CDR3 is built from 14 residues. CDR1 MNHEY and CDR2 SMNVEV come from the germline V gene (reference sequence). Trimming pared 2 bases from V and 3 bases from J, leaving 8 bases between. CDR3: CASSLSRANQPQHF. Written as DNA, the CDR3 is TGTGCCAGCAGTTTAAGCAGGGCCAATCAGCCCCAGCATTTT.

V and J are TRBV6-1 and TRBJ1-1; D is perhaps TRBD1 (5 bases). V shed 10 bases and J shed 2 bases, with 20 bases lying between them. The CDR3 length is 15 residues. CDR1 and CDR2 from the germline V gene are MNHNS and SASEGT. Here the CDR3 reads CATKRPGPSNTEAFF. CDR3 nucleotides: TGTGCCACGAAACGACCGGGACCTAGTAACACTGAAGCTTTCTTT.

In this sample, this clone turned up many times. The chain recombines TRBV11-2 with TRBJ1-2; no clear D. The CDR3 is 14 residues long. Per the germline V gene, CDR1 is SGHAT and CDR2 is FQNNGV. Trimming removed 1 base from V and 4 bases from J, with 10 bases in between. CDR3 sequence: CASSLAQRPYGYTF. CDR3 DNA: TGTGCCAGCAGCTTAGCCCAAAGGCCCTATGGCTACACCTTC.